The next 8 T cell receptor beta chains were all read from a single sample in a study of lymphopenia after photon versus proton radiotherapy. Using immunoSEQ multiplex PCR, the repertoire was profiled, and TCRdb retains in-frame clones only, with some absent. This table holds approximately 170,000 clones, 80% to 90% found once. Sample: peripheral blood, taken from a patient treated with photon-based radiotherapy. The receptor source for this set is a man aged 50-59 years with gastric cancer.

The rearrangement uses TRBV29-1 and TRBJ2-7, with D perhaps matching TRBD2 (5 bases). Deletions cut 4 bases from V and 2 bases from J, with 9 bases between. This CDR3 region has 12 residues. Germline values: CDR1 SQVTM, CDR2 ANQGSEA. The CDR3 DNA is TGCAGCGTTGCACTAGGAGCCTACGAGCAGTACTTC. Residues: CSVALGAYEQYF.

The genes are TRBV27 and TRBJ1-1; D might be TRBD1 (5 bases). CDR1 and CDR2 (germline): MNHEY, SMNVEV (reference sequence). V shed 1 base and J shed 1 base, with 7 bases lying between them. The CDR3 is 14 amino acids. The CDR3 loop reads CASSLFTGNTEAFF. In nucleotides, the CDR3 is TGTGCCAGCAGTTTATTCACAGGGAACACTGAAGCTTTCTTT.

The J gene is TRBJ2-5, the V gene TRBV2; D unclear. In germline, CDR1 is SNHLY, CDR2 FYNNEI. Trimming stripped 4 bases from V and 1 base from J, with 1 base between. This CDR3 is 11 amino acids long. The CDR3 DNA reads as TGTGCCAGCAGTGTCCAAGAGACCCAGTACTTC. Translating gives CASSVQETQYF.

A note on this clone: The germline gene is not matched at one end of the junction; a read error may be the cause. J is TRBJ1-2 and V is TRBV28; D might be TRBD1 (5 bases). Germline CDR1 and CDR2: MDHEN and SYDVKM. CDR3 length equals 11 residues. The CDR3 sequence is CASSSFWGGSF. CDR3 DNA: TGTGCCAGCAGCTCATTTTGGGGCGGCTCCTTC.

This chain links TRBV18 with TRBJ2-7; 8 bases align to TRBD2. The V gene's germline CDR1 is KGHSH and CDR2 LQKENI. CDR3 length: 14 amino acids. Trimming cost V 3 bases and J 0 bases; bases outside gene matches: 1. The CDR3 DNA follows: TGTGCCAGCTCACCGGCGGGGGGCTCCTACGAGCAGTACTTC. Translated, it gives CASSPAGGSYEQYF.

This chain uses TRBV10-3 with TRBJ1-5, with 8 nucleotides matching TRBD1. CDR3 length: 14 residues. V shed 10 bases and J 0 bases; nucleotides not matched to a gene: 5. Germline loops: CDR1 ENHRY, CDR2 SYGVKD. This CDR3 is CATLDRDSNQPQHF. CDR3 bases: TGTGCCACCTTGGACAGGGATAGCAATCAGCCCCAGCATTTT.

The V and J genes are TRBV19 and TRBJ2-3, with D perhaps TRBD2 (6 bases). Germline loops: CDR1 LNHDA, CDR2 SQIVND (reference sequence). The CDR3 has 13 amino acids. V dropped 5 bases and J dropped 4 bases, with 10 bases sitting between them. The CDR3 reads CASSQRLADTQYF. CDR3 nucleotides: TGTGCCAGTAGTCAGCGACTAGCAGATACGCAGTATTTT.

The J gene is TRBJ2-7, the V gene TRBV7-3; D is perhaps TRBD2 (6 bases). Looked up from germline, CDR1 is SGHTA and CDR2 is FQGTGA. Between the trimmed V and J ends, which lost 0 bases and 0 bases, there was a span of 12 bases. The CDR3 sequence is 16 residues long. The CDR3 sequence is CASSLTPGLLSYEQYF. The CDR3 DNA sequence: TGTGCCAGCAGCTTAACGCCGGGACTCCTCTCCTACGAGCAGTACTTC.